This T cell receptor (beta chain) was captured in a study of T cells in Graves' hyperthyroidism and ophthalmopathy. General observations from the study: Researchers found most expanded thyroid clonotypes above 0.001 in blood as well. Ophthalmopathy cases were set apart from stable hyperthyroidism by a 13 V-J model.

The definition of stable Graves' hyperthyroidism was no ophthalmopathy progression within 18 months. This clonotype has a count of ten or more. Antigen unknown. RNA transcripts served as the template for amplifying TCR beta CDR3 regions. Primed by the HTBI set, a first-round RT-PCR was run on the TCR CDR3. TCRdb itself ran the multiplex PCR reads through MiXCR, one entry per CDR3 protein. The sample holds hundreds of thousands of distinct CDR3 sequences, around 15% seen once. The germline V gene encodes CDR1 SGHAT and CDR2 FQNNGV. This CDR3 contains 15 residues. The V gene lost 0 bases and the J gene lost 4 bases, with 12 bases spanning the gap.

Sequenced input: blood. This TCR was recovered from a woman in her twenties or thirties with Graves' hyperthyroidism. J is TRBJ1-1 and V is TRBV11-2; D is possibly TRBD1 (6 bases). CDR3 in DNA: TGTGCCAGCAGCTTAGATCCAGGGGAGGGCACTGAAGCTTTCTTT. Protein sequence: CASSLDPGEGTEAFF.